This T cell receptor beta chain was profiled in a study of control samples from healthy donors and cancer patients. Sequencing was performed with immunoSEQ multiplex PCR; in TCRdb, only in-frame clones are kept and a portion is missing. The table has approximately 190,000 clones, about 91% seen once; the top ten hold less than 2%. The CDR3 has 16 residues. V lost 5 bases and J 0 bases, leaving 16 bases between the germline ends. CDR1 and CDR2 from the germline V gene are SEHNR and FQNEAQ (reference sequence). This clone was observed a handful of times. This clonotype was obtained from a man younger than 45 in good health. The rearrangement joins TRBV7-9 to TRBJ1-1; D unresolved. Material for sequencing was blood. CDR3 coding DNA: TGTGCCAGCAGCCCGTTTCTTGGACCGCTGAACACTGAAGCTTTCTTT. Protein product: CASSPFLGPLNTEAFF.